Each of the 10 T cell receptor beta chains below was sequenced from the same sample in a study of T cell responses to AZD1222 COVID-19 vaccine. Only in-frame clones appear in the TCRdb table, and some are missing; sequencing was by immunoSEQ multiplex PCR. The sample holds 180,000 or so clones, over 85% seen once. The specimen was peripheral blood, collected on day 0 of AZD1222 vaccination. The receptors were sampled from an adult in good health.

This clone has a single count. The CDR3 spells CASSKGVAGWTDTQYF. DNA for the CDR3: TGTGCCAGCAGCAAAGGGGTAGCGGGGTGGACAGATACGCAGTATTTT. The chain links TRBV11-2 to TRBJ2-3, with 8 nucleotides matching TRBD2. Per germline, CDR1 SGHAT and CDR2 FQNNGV. CDR3 length: 16 residues. V lost 5 bases, J lost 3 bases, and 10 bases stayed unmatched.

The chain has TRBV4-1 and TRBJ1-5, with 7 bases aligning to TRBD1. The junction had 10 bases not matched to a gene; V was cut back by 0 bases and J by 2 bases. The CDR3 is made up of 18 amino acids. CDR1 and CDR2 from the germline V gene are MGHRA and YSYEKL. The chain's CDR3 is CASSQDDLGGAGNQPQHF. DNA of the CDR3: TGCGCCAGCAGCCAAGATGATTTAGGGGGCGCGGGCAATCAGCCCCAGCATTTT.

This chain uses TRBV14 with TRBJ1-2; no clear D gene. This CDR3 is built from 14 residues. The V gene's germline CDR1 is SGHDN and CDR2 FVKESK. The V and J ends lost 1 base and 3 bases respectively, with 9 bases between them. CDR3 loop: CASSQVEGYYGYTF. CDR3 DNA sequence: TGTGCCAGCAGCCAAGTGGAAGGGTACTATGGCTACACCTTC.

This rearrangement joins TRBV28 to TRBJ1-1, with TRBD1 as a possible D gene (6 bases). The V end was cut by 6 bases, the J end by 2 bases, with 10 bases between. CDR3 size: 13 residues. Germline V CDR1 and CDR2: MDHEN, SYDVKM. CDR3 bases: TGTGCCAGCAGGCCGGGACACAACACTGAAGCTTTCTTT. This translates into CASRPGHNTEAFF.

The rearrangement uses TRBV5-1 and TRBJ2-7; 10 bases map to TRBD1. CDR1 SGHRS and CDR2 YFSETQ come from the germline V gene. The V gene end was trimmed by 3 bases and the J gene end by 4 bases; junction bases not matched to a gene: 4. There are 14 residues in the CDR3. CDR3 sequence reads: CASSYRTGGYEQYF. In nucleotides, the CDR3 is TGCGCCAGCAGCTACCGGACAGGGGGTTACGAGCAGTACTTC.

The genes are TRBV6-1 and TRBJ1-2, with 8 positions matching TRBD1. Germline loops: CDR1 MNHNS, CDR2 SASEGT. The J segment lost 5 bases and the V segment lost 3 bases, leaving 11 bases of the junction unmatched. The CDR3 runs 16 residues. The CDR3 region is CASSESPGQGAYGYTF. In nucleotides, the CDR3 is TGTGCCAGCAGTGAGAGTCCCGGACAGGGCGCTTATGGCTACACCTTC.

This rearrangement joins TRBV19 to TRBJ1-3; D unclear. V lost 0 bases, J lost 0 bases, and 6 bases lay in between. The CDR3 has 15 amino acids. The germline V gene encodes CDR1 LNHDA and CDR2 SQIVND (reference sequence). The CDR3 sequence: CASSIELLSGNTIYF. Here the CDR3 DNA reads TGTGCCAGTAGTATAGAACTGCTCTCTGGAAACACCATATATTTT.

This clone is a singleton in its sample. This chain connects TRBV12-3 or TRBV12-4 to TRBJ1-2, with D possibly matching TRBD1 (5 bases). V was cut by 6 bases and J by 6 bases, with 14 bases left in between. This CDR3 has 13 residues. DNA for the CDR3: TGTGCCAGCAGCCCGACTTGGGGCGATGGCTACACCTTC. Its translation is CASSPTWGDGYTF.

This clone is a singleton in its sample. The genes are TRBV6-5 and TRBJ2-7; no reliable D call. The length of the CDR3 is 11 residues. Trimming cost V 5 bases and J 9 bases, with 11 bases left between them. The germline V gene encodes CDR1 MNHEY and CDR2 SVGAGI. CDR3 amino acids: CASSSPAVQYF. The CDR3 coding sequence is TGTGCCAGCAGTAGCCCTGCGGTGCAGTACTTC.

This rearrangement joins TRBV7-9 to TRBJ1-6; 7 nucleotides align to TRBD1. Trimming cost V 3 bases and J 4 bases; bases outside gene matches: 6. The CDR3 has 16 amino acids. In germline, CDR1 is SEHNR, CDR2 FQNEAQ (reference sequence). The CDR3, as DNA: TGTGCCAGCAGCTTTGCCCGGGACAGATATAATTCACCCCTCCACTTT. Translating it yields CASSFARDRYNSPLHF.